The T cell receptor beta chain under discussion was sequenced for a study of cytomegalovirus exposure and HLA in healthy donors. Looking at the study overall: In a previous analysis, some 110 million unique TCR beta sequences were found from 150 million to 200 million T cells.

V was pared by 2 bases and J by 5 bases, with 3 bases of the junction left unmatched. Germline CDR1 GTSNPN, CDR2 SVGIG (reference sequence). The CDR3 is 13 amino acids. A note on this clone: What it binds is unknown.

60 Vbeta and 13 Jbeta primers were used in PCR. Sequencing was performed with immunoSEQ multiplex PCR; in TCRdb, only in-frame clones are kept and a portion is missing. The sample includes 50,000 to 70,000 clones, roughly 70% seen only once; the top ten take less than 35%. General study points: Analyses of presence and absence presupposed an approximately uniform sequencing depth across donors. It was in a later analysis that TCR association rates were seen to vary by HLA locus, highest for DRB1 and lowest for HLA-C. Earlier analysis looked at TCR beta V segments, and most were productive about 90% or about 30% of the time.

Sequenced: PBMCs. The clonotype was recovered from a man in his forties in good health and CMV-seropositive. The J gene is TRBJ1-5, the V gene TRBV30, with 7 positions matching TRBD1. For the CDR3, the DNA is TGTGCCTGGAGTTCAGGGGGTTATCAGCCCCAGCATTTT. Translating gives CAWSSGGYQPQHF.